This T cell receptor beta chain was recorded in a study of blood T cell repertoires in COVID-19. Study details: Both acute and convalescent COVID-19 samples were obtained from the United States, Italy and Spain. Sources were T cells, B-cell-depleted T cells, or PBMCs; the material itself was cDNA or gDNA.

This clone was recorded once. The authors' processing: It was from reference gene primer amplification that nucleated cell counts were estimated. Sequencing used immunoSEQ multiplex PCR; TCRdb keeps in-frame clones, though not all of them. V and J calls and clone size come straight from that table; D and trimming were deduced from the DNA. The data contain about 45,000 clones, 80% of them singletons. Looked up from germline, CDR1 is SEHNR and CDR2 is FQNEAQ (reference sequence). V shed 0 bases, J shed 2 bases, and the junction held 2 bases outside the gene matches. CDR3 size: 16 residues. The clonotype originates from a man in his 70s with acute or convalescent COVID-19. The sample comprised peripheral blood. The V and J genes are TRBV7-9 and TRBJ2-3, with TRBD2 matching 10 bases. The CDR3 spells CASSLASGGFTDTQYF. The CDR3 nucleotides read TGTGCCAGCAGCTTAGCTAGCGGGGGGTTCACAGATACGCAGTATTTT.